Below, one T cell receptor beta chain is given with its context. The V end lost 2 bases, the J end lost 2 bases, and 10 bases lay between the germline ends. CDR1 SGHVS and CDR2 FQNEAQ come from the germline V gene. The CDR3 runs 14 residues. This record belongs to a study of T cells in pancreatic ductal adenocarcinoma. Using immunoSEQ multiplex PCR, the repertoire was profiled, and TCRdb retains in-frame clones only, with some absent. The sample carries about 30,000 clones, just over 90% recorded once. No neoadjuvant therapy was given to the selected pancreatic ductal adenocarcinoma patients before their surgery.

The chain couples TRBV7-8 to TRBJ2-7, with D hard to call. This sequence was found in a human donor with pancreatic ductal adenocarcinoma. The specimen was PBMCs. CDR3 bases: TGTGCCAGCAGCTTACAGACTGCGACCTACGAGCAGTACTTC. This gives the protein CASSLQTATYEQYF.